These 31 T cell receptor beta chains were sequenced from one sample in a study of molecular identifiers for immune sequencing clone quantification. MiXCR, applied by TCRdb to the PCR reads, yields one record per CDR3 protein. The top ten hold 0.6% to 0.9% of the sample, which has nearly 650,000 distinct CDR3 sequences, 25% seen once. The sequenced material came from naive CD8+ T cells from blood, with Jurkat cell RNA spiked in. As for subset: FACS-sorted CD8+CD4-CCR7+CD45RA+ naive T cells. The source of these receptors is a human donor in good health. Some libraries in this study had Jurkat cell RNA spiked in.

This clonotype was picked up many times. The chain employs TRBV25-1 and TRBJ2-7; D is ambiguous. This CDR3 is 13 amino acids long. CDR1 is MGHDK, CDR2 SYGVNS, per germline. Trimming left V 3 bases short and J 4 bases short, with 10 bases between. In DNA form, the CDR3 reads TGTGCCAGCAGTGAGCTTGGCCGGTACGAGCAGTACTTC. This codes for CASSELGRYEQYF.

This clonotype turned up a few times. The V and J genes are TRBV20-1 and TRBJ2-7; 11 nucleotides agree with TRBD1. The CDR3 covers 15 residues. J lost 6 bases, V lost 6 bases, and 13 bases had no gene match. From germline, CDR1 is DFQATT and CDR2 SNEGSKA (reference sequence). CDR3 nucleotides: TGCAGTGCATCTCACCATCGGACAGGGGGCATCGAGCAGTACTTC. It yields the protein CSASHHRTGGIEQYF.

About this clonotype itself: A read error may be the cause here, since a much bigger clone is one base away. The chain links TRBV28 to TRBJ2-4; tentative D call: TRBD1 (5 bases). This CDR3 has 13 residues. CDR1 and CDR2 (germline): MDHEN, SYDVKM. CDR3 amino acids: CACSPSLGDIQYF. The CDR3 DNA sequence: TGTGCCTGCAGTCCTTCCCTAGGGGACATTCAGTACTTC.

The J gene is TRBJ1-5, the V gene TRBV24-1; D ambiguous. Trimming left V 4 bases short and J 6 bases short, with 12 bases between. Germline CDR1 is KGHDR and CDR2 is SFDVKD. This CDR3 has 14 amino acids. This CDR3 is CATSDDGYSQPQHF. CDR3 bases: TGTGCCACCAGTGACGACGGCTACAGTCAGCCCCAGCATTTT.

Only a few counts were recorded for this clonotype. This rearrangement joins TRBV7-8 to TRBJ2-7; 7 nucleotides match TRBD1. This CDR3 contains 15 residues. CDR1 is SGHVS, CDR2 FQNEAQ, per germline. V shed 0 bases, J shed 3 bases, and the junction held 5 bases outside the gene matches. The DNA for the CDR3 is TGTGCCAGCAGCTTAGCGGCAGGGGGTTTCTACGAGCAGTACTTC. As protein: CASSLAAGGFYEQYF.

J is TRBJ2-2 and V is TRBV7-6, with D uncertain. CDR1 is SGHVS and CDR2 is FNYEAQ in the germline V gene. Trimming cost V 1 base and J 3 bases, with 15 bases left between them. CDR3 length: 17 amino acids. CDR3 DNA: TGTGCCAGCAGCTTAGTAAGATCTCATCCTTACACCGGGGAGCTGTTTTTT. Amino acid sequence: CASSLVRSHPYTGELFF.

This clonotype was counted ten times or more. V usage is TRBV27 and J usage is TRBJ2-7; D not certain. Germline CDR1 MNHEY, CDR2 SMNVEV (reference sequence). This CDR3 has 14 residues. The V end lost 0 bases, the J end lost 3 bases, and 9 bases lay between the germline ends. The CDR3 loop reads CASSLSALGYEQYF. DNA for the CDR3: TGTGCCAGCAGTTTATCGGCCCTAGGCTACGAGCAGTACTTC.

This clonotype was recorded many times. The CDR3 DNA reads TGTGCCAGCAGGCGACAGGGACCAGATACGCAGTATTTT. Residues: CASRRQGPDTQYF. This chain connects TRBV6-2 or TRBV6-3 to TRBJ2-3; 7 bases match TRBD1. The germline gives CDR1 MNHEY, CDR2 SVGEGT. The V gene end was trimmed by 6 bases and the J gene end by 4 bases; junction bases not matched to a gene: 4. The CDR3 length is 13 residues.

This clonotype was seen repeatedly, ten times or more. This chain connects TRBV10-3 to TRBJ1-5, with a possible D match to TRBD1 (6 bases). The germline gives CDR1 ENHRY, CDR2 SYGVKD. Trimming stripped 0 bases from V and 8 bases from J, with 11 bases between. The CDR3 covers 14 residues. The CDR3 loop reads CAISESRGNEPQHF. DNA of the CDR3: TGTGCCATCAGTGAGTCCAGGGGCAACGAGCCCCAGCATTTT.

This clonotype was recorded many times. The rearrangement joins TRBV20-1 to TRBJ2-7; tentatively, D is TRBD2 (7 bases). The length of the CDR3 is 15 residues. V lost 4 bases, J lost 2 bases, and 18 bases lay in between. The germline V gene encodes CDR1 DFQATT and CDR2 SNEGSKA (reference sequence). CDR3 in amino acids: CSAKEGGSPTYEQYF. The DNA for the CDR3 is TGCAGTGCTAAGGAGGGGGGGTCTCCCACCTACGAGCAGTACTTC.

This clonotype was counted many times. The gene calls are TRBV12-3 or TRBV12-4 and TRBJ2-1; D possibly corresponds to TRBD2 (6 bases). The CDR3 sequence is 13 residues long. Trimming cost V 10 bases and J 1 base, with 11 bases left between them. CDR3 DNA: TGTGCCACCGAAGGGACTTCCTACAATGAGCAGTTCTTC. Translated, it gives CATEGTSYNEQFF.

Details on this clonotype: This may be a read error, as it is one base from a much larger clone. CDR3 residues: CASSPGTATNKKLFF. The CDR3 region has the DNA TGTGCCAGCAGCCCCGGGACAGCAACTAATAAAAAACTGTTTTTT. V and J are TRBV7-9 and TRBJ1-4; 7 nucleotides align to TRBD1. From germline, CDR1 is SEHNR and CDR2 FQNEAQ (reference sequence). This CDR3 has 15 residues.

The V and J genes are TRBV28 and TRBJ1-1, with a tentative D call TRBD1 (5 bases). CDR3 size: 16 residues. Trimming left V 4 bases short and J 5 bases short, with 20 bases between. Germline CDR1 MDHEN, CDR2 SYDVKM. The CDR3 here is CASSSLRGSFGTEAFF. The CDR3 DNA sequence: TGTGCCAGCAGTTCGCTCCGGGGGTCCTTTGGGACTGAAGCTTTCTTT.

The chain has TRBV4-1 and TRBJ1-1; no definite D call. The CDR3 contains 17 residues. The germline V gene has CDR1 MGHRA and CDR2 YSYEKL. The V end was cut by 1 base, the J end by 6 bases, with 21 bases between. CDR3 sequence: CASSQARPVSPPPEAFF. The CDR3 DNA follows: TGCGCCAGCAGCCAAGCTCGGCCCGTGTCTCCTCCCCCTGAAGCTTTCTTT.

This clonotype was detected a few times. The DNA for the CDR3 is TGTGCCAGCAGTTTACTGGGGGGCTTGGGCAATGAGCAGTTCTTC. Translated, it gives CASSLLGGLGNEQFF. The chain employs TRBV12-3 or TRBV12-4 and TRBJ2-1; either TRBD1 or TRBD2 may fit D (6 bases each). V gave up 2 bases and J gave up 6 bases, with 14 bases separating them. CDR3 size: 15 residues.

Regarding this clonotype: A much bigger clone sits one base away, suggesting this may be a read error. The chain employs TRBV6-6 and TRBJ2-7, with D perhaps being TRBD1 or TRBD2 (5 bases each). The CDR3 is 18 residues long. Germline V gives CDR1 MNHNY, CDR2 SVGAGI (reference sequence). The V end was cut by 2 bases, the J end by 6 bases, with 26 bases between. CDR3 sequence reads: CASSYTPHDTILGGEQYF. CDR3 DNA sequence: TGTGCCAGCAGTTACACCCCGCACGACACAATCCTTGGGGGCGAGCAGTACTTC.

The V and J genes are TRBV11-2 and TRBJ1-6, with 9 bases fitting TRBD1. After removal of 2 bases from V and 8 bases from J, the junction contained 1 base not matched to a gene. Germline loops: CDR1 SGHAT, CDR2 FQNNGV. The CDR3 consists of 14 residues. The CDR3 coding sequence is TGTGCCAGCAGCTTAAACAGGGGGCATTCACCCCTCCACTTT. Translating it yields CASSLNRGHSPLHF.

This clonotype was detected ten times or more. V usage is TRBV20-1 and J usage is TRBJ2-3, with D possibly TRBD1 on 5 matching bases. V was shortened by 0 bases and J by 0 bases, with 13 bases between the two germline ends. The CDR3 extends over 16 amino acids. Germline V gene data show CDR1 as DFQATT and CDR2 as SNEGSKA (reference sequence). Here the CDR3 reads CSAREVLAGSTDTQYF. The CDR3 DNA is TGCAGTGCTAGAGAGGTTTTGGCAGGGAGCACAGATACGCAGTATTTT.

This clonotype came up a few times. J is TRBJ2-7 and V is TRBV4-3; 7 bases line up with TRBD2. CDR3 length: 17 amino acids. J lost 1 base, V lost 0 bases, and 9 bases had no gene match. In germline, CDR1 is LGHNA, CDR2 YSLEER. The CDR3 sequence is CASSQDYSGGGSYEQYF. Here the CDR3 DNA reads TGCGCCAGCAGCCAAGATTATTCCGGCGGGGGATCCTACGAGCAGTACTTC.

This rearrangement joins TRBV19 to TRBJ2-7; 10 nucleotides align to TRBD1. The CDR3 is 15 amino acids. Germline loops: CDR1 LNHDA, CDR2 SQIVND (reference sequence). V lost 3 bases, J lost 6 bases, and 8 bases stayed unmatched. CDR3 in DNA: TGTGCCAGTAGTATGGGTCTGGGACAGGGGATCGAGCAGTACTTC. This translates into CASSMGLGQGIEQYF.

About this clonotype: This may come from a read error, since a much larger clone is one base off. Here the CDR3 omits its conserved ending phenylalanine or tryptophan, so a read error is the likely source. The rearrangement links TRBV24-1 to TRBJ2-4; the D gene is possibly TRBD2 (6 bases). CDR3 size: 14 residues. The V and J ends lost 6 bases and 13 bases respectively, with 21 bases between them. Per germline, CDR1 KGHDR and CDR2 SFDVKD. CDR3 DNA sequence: TGTGCCACCAGTTCCCGGGGGACTGAGTATCCGCAGTACCTC. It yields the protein CATSSRGTEYPQYL.

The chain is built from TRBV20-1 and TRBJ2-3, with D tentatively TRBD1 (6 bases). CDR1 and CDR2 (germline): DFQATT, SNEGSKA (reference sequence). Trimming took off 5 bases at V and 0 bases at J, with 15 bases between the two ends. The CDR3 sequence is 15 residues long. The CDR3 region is CSARPRDTSTDTQYF. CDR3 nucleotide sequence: TGCAGTGCTCGCCCTAGGGACACGAGCACAGATACGCAGTATTTT.

In DNA form, the CDR3 reads TGCGCCAGCAGCTTGTTGCCAGGACTCTACGAGCAGTACTTC. Its translation: CASSLLPGLYEQYF. This sequence joins TRBV5-1 and TRBJ2-7; TRBD2 is a possible D gene (5 bases). Germline loops: CDR1 SGHRS, CDR2 YFSETQ. Trimming removed 1 base at V and 3 bases at J, with 11 bases between. This CDR3 is built from 14 residues.

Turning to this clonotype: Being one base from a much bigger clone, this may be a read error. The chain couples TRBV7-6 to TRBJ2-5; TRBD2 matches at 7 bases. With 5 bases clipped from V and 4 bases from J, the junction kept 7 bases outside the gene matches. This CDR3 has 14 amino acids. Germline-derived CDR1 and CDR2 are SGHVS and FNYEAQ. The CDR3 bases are TGTGCCAGCAGCCCCGGGACTACTCTAGAGACCCAGTACTTC. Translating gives CASSPGTTLETQYF.

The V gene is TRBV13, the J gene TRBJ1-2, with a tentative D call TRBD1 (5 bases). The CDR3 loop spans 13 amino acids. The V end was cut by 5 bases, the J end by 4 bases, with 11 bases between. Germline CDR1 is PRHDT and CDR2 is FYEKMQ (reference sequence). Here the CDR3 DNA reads TGTGCCAGCAGCCCTCGAGACAGCTATGGCTACACCTTC. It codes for CASSPRDSYGYTF.

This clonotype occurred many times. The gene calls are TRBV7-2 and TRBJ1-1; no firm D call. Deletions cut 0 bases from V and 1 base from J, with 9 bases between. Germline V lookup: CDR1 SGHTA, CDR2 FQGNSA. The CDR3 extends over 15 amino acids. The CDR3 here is CASSLARNPNTEAFF. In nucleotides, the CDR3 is TGTGCCAGCAGCTTAGCGAGGAATCCGAACACTGAAGCTTTCTTT.

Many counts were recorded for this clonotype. This CDR3 is CASSQGQGILDEQFF. The DNA of the CDR3 is TGCGCCAGCAGCCAAGGACAGGGGATATTGGATGAGCAGTTCTTC. J is TRBJ2-1 and V is TRBV4-3, with 8 bases matching TRBD1. There are 15 residues in the CDR3. Germline V lookup: CDR1 LGHNA, CDR2 YSLEER. Trimming at V came to 1 base and at J to 8 bases, leaving 7 bases not matched to a gene.

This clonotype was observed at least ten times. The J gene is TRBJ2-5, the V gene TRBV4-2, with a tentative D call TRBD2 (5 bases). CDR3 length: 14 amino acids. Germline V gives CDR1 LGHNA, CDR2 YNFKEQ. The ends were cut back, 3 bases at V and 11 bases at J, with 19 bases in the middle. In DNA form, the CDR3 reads TGTGCCAGCAGCCACATAGCGCCAGAGCAACCTCAGTACTTC. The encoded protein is CASSHIAPEQPQYF.

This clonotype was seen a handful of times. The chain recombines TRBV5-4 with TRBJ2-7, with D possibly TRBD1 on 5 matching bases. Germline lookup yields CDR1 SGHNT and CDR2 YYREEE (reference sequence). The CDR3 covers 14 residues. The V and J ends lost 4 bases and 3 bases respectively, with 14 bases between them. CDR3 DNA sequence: TGTGCCAGCAGCCTGCAGGGTAGCAACTACGAGCAGTACTTC. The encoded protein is CASSLQGSNYEQYF.

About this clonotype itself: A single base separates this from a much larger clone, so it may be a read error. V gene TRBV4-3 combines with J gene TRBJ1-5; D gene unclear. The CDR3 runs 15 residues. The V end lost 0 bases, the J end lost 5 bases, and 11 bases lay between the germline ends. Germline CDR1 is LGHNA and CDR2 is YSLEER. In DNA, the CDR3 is TGCGCCAGCAGCCAAGACGTTAGCACTTATCAGCCCCAGCATTTT. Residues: CASSQDVSTYQPQHF.

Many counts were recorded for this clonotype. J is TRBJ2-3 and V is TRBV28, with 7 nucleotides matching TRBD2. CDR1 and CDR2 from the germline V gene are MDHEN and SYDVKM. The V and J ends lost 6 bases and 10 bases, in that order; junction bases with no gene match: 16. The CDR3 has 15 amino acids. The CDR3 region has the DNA TGTGCCAGCAGCAGACTTTTATTAACTGGGGGGGCGCAGTATTTT. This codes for CASSRLLLTGGAQYF.